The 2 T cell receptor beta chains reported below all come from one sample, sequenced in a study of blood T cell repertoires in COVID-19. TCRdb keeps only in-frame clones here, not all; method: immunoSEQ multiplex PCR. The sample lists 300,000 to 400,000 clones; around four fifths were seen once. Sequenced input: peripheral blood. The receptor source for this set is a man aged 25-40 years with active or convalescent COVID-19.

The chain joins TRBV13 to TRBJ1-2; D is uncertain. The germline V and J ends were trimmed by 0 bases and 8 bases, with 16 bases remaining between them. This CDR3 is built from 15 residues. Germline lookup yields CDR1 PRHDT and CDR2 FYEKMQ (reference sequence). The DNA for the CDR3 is TGTGCCAGCAGCTTAGGGTTTCTCGGGGTGGACGGCTACACCTTC. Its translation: CASSLGFLGVDGYTF.

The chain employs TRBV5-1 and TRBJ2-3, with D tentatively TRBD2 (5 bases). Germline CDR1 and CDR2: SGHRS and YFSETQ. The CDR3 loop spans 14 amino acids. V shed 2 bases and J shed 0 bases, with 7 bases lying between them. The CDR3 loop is CASSLAASTDTQYF. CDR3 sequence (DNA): TGCGCCAGCAGCTTAGCGGCTAGCACAGATACGCAGTATTTT.